One sample yielded the 28 T cell receptor beta chains listed below, sequenced in a study of blood T cell repertoires in COVID-19. Sequencing used immunoSEQ multiplex PCR; TCRdb keeps in-frame clones, though not all of them. Here the sample spans about 83,000 clones, more than 75% being singletons. The source material was peripheral blood. The receptors shown here come from a man at least 80 years old with active or convalescent COVID-19.

This chain joins TRBV7-8 and TRBJ1-1; D is unclear. Germline V lookup: CDR1 SGHVS, CDR2 FQNEAQ. V was clipped by 1 base and J by 6 bases, with 12 bases between them. The CDR3 is 14 amino acids. DNA of the CDR3: TGTGCCAGCAGCTTAGGTCGGGGTTCCGCTGAAGCTTTCTTT. Amino acids: CASSLGRGSAEAFF.

The chain is built from TRBV4-1 and TRBJ2-5; 13 positions match TRBD2. This CDR3 is 16 amino acids long. Germline V CDR1 and CDR2: MGHRA, YSYEKL. The trim removed 5 bases at V and 4 bases at J, leaving 7 bases unmatched. The CDR3 nucleotides read TGCGCCAGCAGCTCAACTAGCGGGGGGGCGCGAGAGACCCAGTACTTC. Protein sequence: CASSSTSGGARETQYF.

This clone showed up just once. This chain connects TRBV30 to TRBJ2-7, with D unclear. The CDR3 covers 13 residues. The V gene's germline CDR1 is GTSNPN and CDR2 SVGIG (reference sequence). Trimming took off 5 bases at V and 6 bases at J, with 17 bases between the two ends. DNA of the CDR3: TGTGCCTGGTCCATGGCCTCCTCTCTCGAGCAGTACGTC. Its translation is CAWSMASSLEQYV.

Note on this clone: The germline gene is not matched at one end of the junction; a read error may be the cause. The chain links TRBV20-1 to TRBJ2-1; 11 bases line up with TRBD2. This CDR3 has 14 residues. Looked up from germline, CDR1 is DFQATT and CDR2 is SNEGSKA (reference sequence). In nucleotides, the CDR3 is TGCAGTGCTAGTCCCTTAGCGGGAGGGCCGAGGTCGGTCTTC. Protein: CSASPLAGGPRSVF.

The chain joins TRBV11-2 to TRBJ1-6, with 8 nucleotides matching TRBD1. V gave up 1 base and J gave up 8 bases; unmatched junction bases: 4. Germline V gives CDR1 SGHAT, CDR2 FQNNGV. The CDR3 has 15 amino acids. CDR3 coding DNA: TGTGCCAGCAGCTTAGGGGGACAGGCCGATTCACCCCTCCACTTT. Its translation is CASSLGGQADSPLHF.

The chain combines TRBV19 with TRBJ2-7; D might be TRBD1 (6 bases). The V gene lost 6 bases and the J gene lost 6 bases, with 18 bases spanning the gap. This CDR3 has 14 amino acids. CDR1 LNHDA and CDR2 SQIVND come from the germline V gene (reference sequence). CDR3 DNA: TGTGCCAGTAGCCCTAACCTGGTAGGGGGCGAGCAGTACGTC. It translates to CASSPNLVGGEQYV.

J is TRBJ2-5 and V is TRBV5-4; D is unresolved. Trimming removed 0 bases from V and 2 bases from J, with 8 bases in between. The V gene's germline CDR1 is SGHNT and CDR2 YYREEE (reference sequence). CDR3 length: 14 amino acids. Here the CDR3 reads CASSLDLVQETQYF. The CDR3 coding sequence is TGTGCCAGCAGCTTGGATCTAGTACAAGAGACCCAGTACTTC. The whole variable domain, filled in from reference TRBV5-4 and TRBJ2-5, reads ETGVTQSPTHLIKTRGQQVTLRCSSQSGHNTVSWYQQALGQGPQFIFQYYREEENGRGNFPPRFSGLQFPNYSSELNVNALELDDSALYLCASSLDLVQETQYFGPGTRLLVL.

V is TRBV5-1 and J is TRBJ1-3; D may be TRBD1 (5 bases). This CDR3 region has 17 residues. Trimming cost V 0 bases and J 0 bases, with 13 bases left between them. In germline, CDR1 is SGHRS, CDR2 YFSETQ. CDR3 amino acids: CASSLVGPSLSGNTIYF. The CDR3 DNA follows: TGCGCCAGCAGCTTGGTGGGGCCATCCCTCTCTGGAAACACCATATATTTT.

The V and J genes are TRBV30 and TRBJ1-2; TRBD1 matches at 7 bases. The CDR3 is made up of 13 amino acids. Germline values: CDR1 GTSNPN, CDR2 SVGIG (reference sequence). V trimming: 0 bases; J trimming: 4 bases; junction bases outside the gene matches: 2. The chain's CDR3 is CAWSVGGVYGYTF. For the CDR3, the DNA is TGTGCCTGGAGTGTAGGGGGCGTCTATGGCTACACCTTC.

CDR3 residues: CASSPRRGTDTQYF. CDR3 bases: TGTGCCAGCAGTCCCCGGCGGGGCACAGATACGCAGTATTTT. The chain uses TRBV6-5 and TRBJ2-3; maybe TRBD2 (5 bases). Germline V gene sequence: CDR1 MNHEY, CDR2 SVGAGI. V was trimmed by 5 bases and J by 1 base, leaving 10 bases between them. The CDR3 has 14 amino acids.

V and J are TRBV11-3 and TRBJ2-1, with a weak D call TRBD2 (6 bases). The CDR3 length is 15 residues. The V and J ends lost 3 bases and 5 bases respectively, with 14 bases between them. Looked up from germline, CDR1 is SGHNT and CDR2 is YENEEA. The CDR3 loop reads CASSLGGSGDNEQFF. The CDR3 DNA reads as TGTGCCAGCAGCTTGGGGGGTTCCGGCGACAATGAGCAGTTCTTC.

The chain uses TRBV4-2 and TRBJ1-6; D unclear. V shed 1 base and J shed 7 bases, with 17 bases lying between them. Germline lookup yields CDR1 LGHNA and CDR2 YNFKEQ. The CDR3 is made up of 17 amino acids. CDR3 bases: TGTGCCAGCAGCCAAGTTGGGAGATCAACCAGGAATTCACCCCTCCACTTT. This translates into CASSQVGRSTRNSPLHF.

This clone came up once. V usage is TRBV2 and J usage is TRBJ2-7; weak D call: TRBD1 (5 bases). This CDR3 comprises 12 residues. Germline loops: CDR1 SNHLY, CDR2 FYNNEI. Trimming pared 2 bases from V and 4 bases from J, leaving 6 bases between. The DNA for the CDR3 is TGTGCCAGCAGTGAAAGGGGTTACGAGCAGTACGTC. It yields the protein CASSERGYEQYV.

This clone was detected a few times. The gene calls are TRBV2 and TRBJ1-1, with a tentative D call TRBD1 (5 bases). The CDR3 has 14 amino acids. V was trimmed by 2 bases and J by 6 bases, leaving 13 bases between them. Germline loops: CDR1 SNHLY, CDR2 FYNNEI. The CDR3 loop reads CASSERRGEAEAFF. The DNA for the CDR3 is TGTGCCAGCAGTGAAAGGAGGGGAGAGGCTGAAGCTTTCTTT.

The chain links TRBV5-4 to TRBJ1-2; TRBD1 matches at 7 bases. After removal of 5 bases from V and 3 bases from J, the junction contained 10 bases not matched to a gene. The CDR3 sequence is 15 residues long. Looked up from germline, CDR1 is SGHNT and CDR2 is YYREEE (reference sequence). CDR3 residues: CASRKGFQGDYGYTF. The CDR3 coding sequence is TGTGCCAGCAGGAAGGGGTTCCAGGGGGACTATGGCTACACCTTC.

The chain links TRBV11-3 to TRBJ1-6; D not resolved. V lost 5 bases and J 3 bases, leaving 11 bases between the germline ends. The CDR3 spans 15 residues. Germline CDR1 reads SGHNT; CDR2 reads YENEEA. In DNA form, the CDR3 reads TGTGCCAGCAGCCAAAACGGTTACTATAATTCACCCCTCCACTTT. Amino acids: CASSQNGYYNSPLHF. The full variable domain, rest sourced from reference TRBV11-3 and TRBJ1-6, is EAGVVQSPRYKIIEKKQPVAFWCNPISGHNTLYWYLQNLGQGPELLIRYENEEAVDDSQLPKDRFSAERLKGVDSTLKIQPAELGDSAVYLCASSQNGYYNSPLHFGNGTRLTVT.

The V and J genes are TRBV9 and TRBJ2-1; D gene uncertain. The CDR3 is 16 amino acids. V was cut by 2 bases and J by 3 bases, with 15 bases left in between. Germline CDR1 reads SGDLS; CDR2 reads YYNGEE. CDR3 coding DNA: TGTGCCAGCAGCGTTTCCTCTAGGAACAACTACAATGAGCAGTTCTTC. This encodes CASSVSSRNNYNEQFF.

This clone has only a few counts. The chain carries TRBV28 and TRBJ1-6, with D unresolved. Trimming pared 2 bases from V and 7 bases from J, leaving 9 bases between. Looked up from germline, CDR1 is MDHEN and CDR2 is SYDVKM. The CDR3 is 14 residues long. The CDR3 loop is CASSLAQKNSPLHF. In DNA, the CDR3 is TGTGCCAGCAGTTTAGCACAGAAGAATTCACCCCTCCACTTT.

This clone showed up just once. This chain uses TRBV7-2 with TRBJ2-1, with 8 bases that match TRBD2. Germline V gene sequence: CDR1 SGHTA, CDR2 FQGNSA. This CDR3 has 14 residues. Losses at the gene ends were 1 base for V and 9 bases for J; bases not matched to a gene: 5. The CDR3 nucleotides read TGTGCCAGCAGCTTAGGGACTAGCTGGGGTGAGCAGTTCTTC. This encodes CASSLGTSWGEQFF.

The J gene is TRBJ1-2, the V gene TRBV27; D perhaps matches TRBD1 (5 bases). CDR3 length: 14 amino acids. V was cut by 6 bases and J by 7 bases, with 18 bases left in between. Germline values: CDR1 MNHEY, CDR2 SMNVEV (reference sequence). CDR3 loop: CASRTSTAGFGYTF. CDR3 nucleotide sequence: TGTGCCAGCAGGACCTCCACCGCAGGGTTTGGCTACACCTTC.

This chain links TRBV7-2 with TRBJ2-2; perhaps TRBD1 as D (5 bases). V was shortened by 4 bases and J by 7 bases, with 10 bases between the two germline ends. Germline V gene lookup returns CDR1 SGHTA and CDR2 FQGNSA. The CDR3 consists of 13 residues. The CDR3 coding sequence is TGTGCCAGCAGCTCTAGGGGTTTCGGGGAGCTGTTTTTT. This codes for CASSSRGFGELFF. The full variable domain, with the rest looked up from reference TRBV7-2 and TRBJ2-2, is GAGVSQSPSNKVTEKGKDVELRCDPISGHTALYWYRQSLGQGLEFLIYFQGNSAPDKSGLPSDRFSAERTGGSVSTLTIQRTQQEDSAVYLCASSSRGFGELFFGEGSRLTVL.

The chain is built from TRBV19 and TRBJ1-5, with D unresolved. Germline V gene sequence: CDR1 LNHDA, CDR2 SQIVND (reference sequence). The CDR3 has 16 residues. Trimming took off 3 bases at V and 1 base at J, with 13 bases between the two ends. The CDR3 DNA is TGTGCCAGTAGTATGAGGGCGGAACAGAGCAATCAGCCCCAGCATTTT. This encodes CASSMRAEQSNQPQHF.

The chain employs TRBV28 and TRBJ1-2; perhaps TRBD1 as D (5 bases). The V and J ends lost 7 bases and 4 bases respectively, with 19 bases between them. This CDR3 spans 15 amino acids. Per germline, CDR1 MDHEN and CDR2 SYDVKM. The CDR3 DNA is TGTGCCAGCACCCAAGGTGGGGGACTCATCTATGGCTACACCTTC. It translates to CASTQGGGLIYGYTF.

The chain employs TRBV15 and TRBJ2-2; D possibly corresponds to TRBD1 (6 bases). Trimming left V 5 bases short and J 4 bases short, with 11 bases between. CDR3 length: 14 amino acids. The germline CDR1 and CDR2 sequences are LNHNV and YYDKDF (reference sequence). Written as DNA, the CDR3 is TGTGCCACCAGCCGATACAGGGCCACCGGGGAGCTGTTTTTT. Residues: CATSRYRATGELFF.

The chain combines TRBV24-1 with TRBJ2-1, with 7 bases fitting TRBD2. The CDR3 extends over 15 amino acids. Germline V gene data show CDR1 as KGHDR and CDR2 as SFDVKD. V lost 1 base to trimming and J lost 4 bases; unmatched junction nucleotides: 3. CDR3 sequence: CATSDFGGDYNEQFF. The CDR3 bases are TGTGCCACCAGTGATTTTGGGGGGGATTACAATGAGCAGTTCTTC.

This sequence joins TRBV3-1 (or the pseudogene TRBV3-2) and TRBJ1-1; D remains ambiguous. CDR3 length equals 13 residues. V lost 0 bases and J lost 7, with 9 bases in between. Germline CDR1 and CDR2: LGHDT and YNNKEL (reference sequence). In DNA, the CDR3 is TGTGCCAGCAGCCAAGATGGGCAGAATGAAGCTTTCTTT. The encoded protein is CASSQDGQNEAFF.

This clone turned up a few times. The chain is built from TRBV5-4 and TRBJ2-1; D uncertain. The CDR3 is 15 amino acids. Trimming stripped 4 bases from V and 0 bases from J, with 11 bases between. CDR1 and CDR2 (germline): SGHNT, YYREEE (reference sequence). CDR3 bases: TGTGCCAGCAGCCCCAAGAGGTACTCCTACAATGAGCAGTTCTTC. This encodes CASSPKRYSYNEQFF.

The chain uses TRBV5-1 and TRBJ1-1; D gene uncertain. Germline V lookup: CDR1 SGHRS, CDR2 YFSETQ. The CDR3 totals 13 residues. V was cut by 2 bases and J by 1 base, with 6 bases left in between. Here the CDR3 reads CASSFVGNTEAFF. As DNA, the CDR3 is TGCGCCAGCAGCTTTGTCGGGAACACTGAAGCTTTCTTT. Drawing the rest from reference TRBV5-1 and TRBJ1-1, the complete variable domain is KAGVTQTPRYLIKTRGQQVTLSCSPISGHRSVSWYQQTPGQGLQFLFEYFSETQRNKGNFPGRFSGRQFSNSRSEMNVSTLELGDSALYLCASSFVGNTEAFFGQGTRLTVV.